This T cell receptor beta chain was documented in a study of T cell repertoires in cytomegalovirus infection (dated by TCRdb to about 2019). For the wider study: Because public TCR beta signatures pointed to carriage of CMV infection together with the matching HLA type, the HLA type of each donor mattered for the analysis. Overall study outcomes, separate from this receptor: In both this cohort and an independent roughly 400-donor cohort, the cumulative frequency of public TCR beta family members distinguished carriers of CMV infection plus the relevant HLA type. In the ex vivo response, HLA-C-restricted CMV-specific TCR beta clonotypes were dominant, and in two of eight donors the single most frequent clonotype came from this HLA-C-restricted group.

For sequencing, an Illumina HiSeq 1500 was employed. The public reads were reanalyzed by TCRdb: fastp trimming at Q25, MiXCR alignment, in-frame beta chains only. Each entry merges the rows of one CDR3 protein and shows their most common DNA and genes. Counted in this sample were 150,000 to 200,000 distinct CDR3 sequences; 7.5% to 10% of them appeared once. Together, the top ten hold about 4.2% of the sample. This clonotype was seen many times. What this receptor recognizes is not known. There are no base qualities to consult, and no much larger clone falls within one base. The CDR3 holds 14 amino acids from the cysteine to the phenylalanine. Only the CDR3 DNA is retained, 42 bases long and in frame from the first base. CDR1 and CDR2 were assigned from the germline V gene as SGHTA and FQGNSA. The germline ends are 12 bases apart after V is trimmed by 0 bases and J by 6 bases.

The V gene is TRBV7-2 and the J gene is TRBJ2-7; no confident D gene assignment can be made. The specimen was PBMCs. The receptor was isolated from a human donor in good health (CMV status not recorded). Some clones in this sample may be carry-over from other donors' samples. At the DNA level, the sequence is TGTGCCAGCAGCTTAGCGATTAGTCTAACCGAGCAGTACTTC. This gives the protein CASSLAISLTEQYF.